The entry below gives a single T cell receptor beta chain sequence along with its context. The V and J ends lost 3 bases and 0 bases, in that order; junction bases with no gene match: 8. Germline CDR1 is KGHSH and CDR2 is LQKENI. CDR3 length: 18 residues. This specimen comes from a study of blood T cell repertoires in COVID-19. Across the whole study: Sources were T cells, B-cell-depleted T cells, or PBMCs; the material itself was cDNA or gDNA.

Original analysis: Reference gene primer amplification gave estimated nucleated cell counts. Here immunoSEQ multiplex PCR was the method, and the copy in TCRdb shows in-frame clones only, minus some. That table is the source of V, J and clone size, and D and trimming were worked out from the DNA. The sample holds about 180,000 clones, roughly four fifths seen once. The chain links TRBV18 to TRBJ2-6; TRBD1 aligns across 7 bases. The TCR was taken from a human donor in a cohort sampled during active COVID-19. The sequenced sample was peripheral blood. CDR3 bases: TGTGCCAGCTCACCTGAATGGGGACAGCTCTCTGGGGCCAACGTCCTGACTTTC. It codes for CASSPEWGQLSGANVLTF.